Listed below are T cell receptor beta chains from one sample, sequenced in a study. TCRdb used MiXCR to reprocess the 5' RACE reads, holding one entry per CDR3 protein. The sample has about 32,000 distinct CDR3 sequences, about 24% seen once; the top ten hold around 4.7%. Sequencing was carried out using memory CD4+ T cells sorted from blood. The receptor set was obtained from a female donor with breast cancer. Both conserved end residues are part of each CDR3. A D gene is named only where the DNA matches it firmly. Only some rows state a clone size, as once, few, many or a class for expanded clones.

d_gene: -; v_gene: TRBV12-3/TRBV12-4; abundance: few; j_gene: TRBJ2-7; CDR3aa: CASSFGGRGDEQYF; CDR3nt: TGTGCCAGCAGTTTTGGGGGCAGGGGCGACGAGCAGTACTTC
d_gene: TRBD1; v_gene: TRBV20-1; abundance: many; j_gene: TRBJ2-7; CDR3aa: CSARGQFYEQYF; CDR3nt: TGCAGTGCTAGGGGACAGTTCTACGAGCAGTACTTC
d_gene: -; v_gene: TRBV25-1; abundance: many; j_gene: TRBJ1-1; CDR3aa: CASSENRNTEAFF; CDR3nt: TGTGCCAGCAGCGAAAATAGGAACACTGAAGCTTTCTTT
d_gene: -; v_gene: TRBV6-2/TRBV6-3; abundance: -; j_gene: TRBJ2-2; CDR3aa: CAGSYSPDPTGELFF; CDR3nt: TGTGCCGGCAGTTACTCGCCCGATCCCACCGGGGAGCTGTTTTTT
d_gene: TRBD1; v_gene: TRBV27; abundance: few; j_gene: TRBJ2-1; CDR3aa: CASSVSGQGVNEQFF; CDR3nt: TGTGCCAGCAGTGTCTCGGGACAGGGAGTCAATGAGCAGTTCTTC
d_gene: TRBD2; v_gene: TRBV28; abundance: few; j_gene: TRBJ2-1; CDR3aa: CASSSAGGPVYNEQFF; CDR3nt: TGTGCCAGCAGTTCCGCGGGAGGGCCAGTCTACAATGAGCAGTTCTTC
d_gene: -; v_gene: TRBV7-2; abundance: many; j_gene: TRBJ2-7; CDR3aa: CASSLGTGTYEQYF; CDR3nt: TGTGCCAGCAGCTTAGGTACAGGGACCTACGAGCAGTACTTC
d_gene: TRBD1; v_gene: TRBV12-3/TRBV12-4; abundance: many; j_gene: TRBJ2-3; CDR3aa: CASSTHRRGQGMGTDTQYF; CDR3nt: TGTGCCAGCAGTACACACAGACGCGGACAGGGGATGGGCACAGATACGCAGTATTTT
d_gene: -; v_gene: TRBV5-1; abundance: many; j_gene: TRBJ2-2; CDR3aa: CASSLGYGTGELFF; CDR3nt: TGCGCCAGCAGCTTAGGTTACGGCACCGGGGAGCTGTTTTTT
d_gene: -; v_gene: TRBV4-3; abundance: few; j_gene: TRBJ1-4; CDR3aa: CASSQTRGDPEKLFF; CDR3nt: TGCGCCAGCAGCCAGACGCGCGGGGACCCCGAAAAACTGTTTTTT
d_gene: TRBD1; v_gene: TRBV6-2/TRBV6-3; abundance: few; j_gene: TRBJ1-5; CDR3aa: CASTMLPRRDRGNNQPQHF; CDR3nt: TGTGCCAGCACCATGCTCCCCAGGAGGGACAGGGGAAACAATCAGCCCCAGCATTTT
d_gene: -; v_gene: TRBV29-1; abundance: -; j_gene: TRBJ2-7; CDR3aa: CSLKTGPYEQYF; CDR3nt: TGCAGCCTGAAGACCGGACCCTACGAGCAGTACTTC
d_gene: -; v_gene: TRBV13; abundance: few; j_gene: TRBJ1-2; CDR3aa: CASSLGGGGYTF; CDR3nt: TGTGCCAGCAGCTTAGGTGGCGGGGGCTACACCTTC
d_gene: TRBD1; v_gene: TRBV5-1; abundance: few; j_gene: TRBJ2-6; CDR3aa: CASSLIQGAEGSGANVLTF; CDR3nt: TGCGCCAGCAGCTTGATACAGGGGGCTGAGGGCTCTGGGGCCAACGTCCTGACTTTC
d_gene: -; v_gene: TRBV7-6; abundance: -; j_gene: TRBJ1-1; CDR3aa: CASSLTGHPNTEAFF; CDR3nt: TGTGCCAGCAGCTTGACGGGACACCCGAACACTGAAGCTTTCTTT
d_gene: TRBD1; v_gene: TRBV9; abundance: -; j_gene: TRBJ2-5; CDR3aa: CASSTQGQGVVETQYF; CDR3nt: TGTGCCAGCAGCACTCAAGGACAGGGCGTAGTAGAGACCCAGTACTTC
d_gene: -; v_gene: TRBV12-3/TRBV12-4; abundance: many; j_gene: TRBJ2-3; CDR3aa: CASSPGLETDTQYF; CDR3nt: TGTGCCAGCAGTCCGGGACTGGAGACAGATACGCAGTATTTT
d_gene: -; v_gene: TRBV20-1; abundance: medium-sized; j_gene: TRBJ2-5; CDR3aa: CSARVGAGEETQYF; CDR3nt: TGCAGTGCTAGAGTGGGGGCTGGGGAGGAGACCCAGTACTTC
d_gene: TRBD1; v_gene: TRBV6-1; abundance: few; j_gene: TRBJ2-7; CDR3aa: CASSLRDRNYEQYF; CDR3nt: TGTGCCAGCAGTCTCCGGGACAGGAACTACGAGCAGTACTTC
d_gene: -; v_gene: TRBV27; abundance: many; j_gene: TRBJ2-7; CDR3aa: CASSGLRGQYF; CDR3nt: TGTGCCAGCAGTGGTCTCCGGGGGCAGTACTTC
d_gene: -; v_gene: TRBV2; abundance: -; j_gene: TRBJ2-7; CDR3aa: CASSEGRTYEQYF; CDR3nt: TGTGCCAGCAGTGAGGGCAGAACCTACGAGCAGTACTTC
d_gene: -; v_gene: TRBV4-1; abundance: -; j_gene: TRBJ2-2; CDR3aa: CASSRPTGELFF; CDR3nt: TGCGCCAGCAGCCGCCCCACCGGGGAGCTGTTTTTT
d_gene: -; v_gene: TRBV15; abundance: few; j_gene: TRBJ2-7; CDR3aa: CATSRDGFSNYEQYF; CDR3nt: TGTGCCACCAGCAGAGATGGTTTCAGTAACTACGAGCAGTACTTC
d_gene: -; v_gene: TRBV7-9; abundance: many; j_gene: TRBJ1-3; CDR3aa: CASSLAVSGNTIYF; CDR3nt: TGTGCCAGCAGTTTAGCAGTCTCTGGAAACACCATATATTTT
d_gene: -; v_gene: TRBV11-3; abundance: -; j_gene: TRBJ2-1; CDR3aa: CASRPSPWGVSYNEQFF; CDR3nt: TGTGCCAGCAGACCCTCACCCTGGGGGGTCTCCTACAATGAGCAGTTCTTC
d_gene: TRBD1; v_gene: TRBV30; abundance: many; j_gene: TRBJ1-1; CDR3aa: CAWRHTRDRATEAFF; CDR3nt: TGTGCCTGGAGACACACACGGGACAGGGCCACTGAAGCTTTCTTT
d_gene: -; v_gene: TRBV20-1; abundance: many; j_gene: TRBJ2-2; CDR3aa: CSAQANTGELFF; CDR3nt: TGCAGTGCTCAGGCGAACACCGGGGAGCTGTTTTTT
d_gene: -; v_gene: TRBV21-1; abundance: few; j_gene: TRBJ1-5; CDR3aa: CASSKARPVLKF; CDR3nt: TGTGCCAGCAGCAAAGCTCGTCCGGTTTTGAAGTTT
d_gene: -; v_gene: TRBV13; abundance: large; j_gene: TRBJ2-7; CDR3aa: CASSLVGRVYEQYF; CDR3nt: TGTGCCAGCAGCTTAGTGGGACGGGTCTACGAGCAGTACTTC
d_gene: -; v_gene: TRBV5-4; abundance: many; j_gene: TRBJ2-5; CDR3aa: CASSFWELQETQYF; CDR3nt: TGTGCCAGCAGCTTTTGGGAATTGCAAGAGACCCAGTACTTC
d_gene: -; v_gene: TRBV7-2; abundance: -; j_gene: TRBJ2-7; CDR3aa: CASSLGLIAYEQYF; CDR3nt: TGTGCCAGCAGCTTAGGGCTGATCGCCTACGAGCAGTACTTC
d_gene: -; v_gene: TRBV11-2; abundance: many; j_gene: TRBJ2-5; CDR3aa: CASSLALETQYF; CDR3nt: TGTGCCAGCAGCTTAGCGCTGGAGACCCAGTACTTC
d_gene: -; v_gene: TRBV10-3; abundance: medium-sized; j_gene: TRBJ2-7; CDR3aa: CAISENDRYEQYF; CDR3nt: TGTGCCATCAGTGAGAACGACAGATACGAGCAGTACTTC
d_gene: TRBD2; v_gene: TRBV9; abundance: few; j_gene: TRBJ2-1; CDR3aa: CASSVEIAGGEQFF; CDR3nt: TGTGCCAGCAGCGTAGAAATCGCGGGGGGTGAGCAGTTCTTC
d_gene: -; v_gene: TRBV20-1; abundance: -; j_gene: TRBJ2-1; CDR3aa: CSARDRGSYNEQFF; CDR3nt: TGCAGTGCTAGAGATCGGGGCTCCTACAATGAGCAGTTCTTC
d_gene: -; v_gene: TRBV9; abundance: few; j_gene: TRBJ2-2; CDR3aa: CASSVGAGLAGELFF; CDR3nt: TGTGCCAGCAGCGTAGGGGCGGGATTGGCCGGGGAGCTGTTTTTT
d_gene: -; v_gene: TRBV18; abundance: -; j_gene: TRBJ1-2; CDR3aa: CASSPSEGGYGYTF; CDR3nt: TGTGCCAGCTCACCCTCTGAGGGAGGCTATGGCTACACCTTC
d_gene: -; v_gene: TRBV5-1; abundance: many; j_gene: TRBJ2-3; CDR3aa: CASAELEDTQYF; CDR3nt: TGCGCCAGCGCAGAGCTTGAGGATACGCAGTATTTT
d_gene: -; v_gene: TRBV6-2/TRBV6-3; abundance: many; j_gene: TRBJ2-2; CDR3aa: CASSYSGTKPRDTGELFF; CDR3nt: TGTGCCAGCAGTTACTCGGGCACTAAACCGAGGGACACCGGGGAGCTGTTTTTT
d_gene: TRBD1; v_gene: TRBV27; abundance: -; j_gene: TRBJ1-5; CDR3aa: CASSLEAGGNQPQHF; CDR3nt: TGTGCCAGCAGTTTAGAGGCAGGGGGGAATCAGCCCCAGCATTTT
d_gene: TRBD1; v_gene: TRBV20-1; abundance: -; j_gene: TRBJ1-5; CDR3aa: CSARRDSQNQPQHF; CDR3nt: TGCAGTGCTAGACGGGACAGCCAAAATCAGCCCCAGCATTTT
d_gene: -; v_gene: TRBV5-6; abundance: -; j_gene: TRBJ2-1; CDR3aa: CASSFPDRDEQFF; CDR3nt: TGTGCCAGCAGCTTCCCCGATAGGGATGAGCAGTTCTTC
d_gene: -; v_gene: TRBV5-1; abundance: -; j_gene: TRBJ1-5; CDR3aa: CASSMDSNQPQHF; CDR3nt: TGCGCCAGCAGCATGGACAGTAATCAGCCCCAGCATTTT
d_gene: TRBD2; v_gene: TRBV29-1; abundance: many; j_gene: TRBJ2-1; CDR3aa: CSGERGLPFPYNEQFF; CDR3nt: TGCAGCGGAGAGCGGGGGCTCCCTTTTCCCTACAATGAGCAGTTCTTC
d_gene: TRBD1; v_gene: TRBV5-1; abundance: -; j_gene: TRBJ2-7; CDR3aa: CASSLGGQGYEQYF; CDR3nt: TGCGCCAGCAGCTTGGGGGGACAGGGCTACGAGCAGTACTTC
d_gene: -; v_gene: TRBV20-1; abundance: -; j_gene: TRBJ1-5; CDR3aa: CSAGFTRDLDQPQHF; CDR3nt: TGCAGTGCTGGATTTACCAGGGACCTCGATCAGCCCCAGCATTTT
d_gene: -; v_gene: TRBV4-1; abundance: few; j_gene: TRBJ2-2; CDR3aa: CASRPLNTGELFF; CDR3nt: TGCGCCAGCCGACCCCTGAACACCGGGGAGCTGTTTTTT
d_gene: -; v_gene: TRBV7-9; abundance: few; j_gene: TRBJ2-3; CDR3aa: CASSTGTTDTQYF; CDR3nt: TGTGCCAGCAGTACAGGGACCACAGATACGCAGTATTTT
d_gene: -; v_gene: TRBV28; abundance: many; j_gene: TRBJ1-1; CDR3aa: CASNPWGSEAFF; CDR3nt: TGTGCCAGCAACCCGTGGGGAAGTGAAGCTTTCTTT
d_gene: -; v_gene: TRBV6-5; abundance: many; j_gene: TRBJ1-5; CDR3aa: CASSYSPVVEPHQPQHF; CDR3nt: TGTGCCAGCAGTTACTCTCCGGTGGTTGAGCCTCATCAGCCCCAGCATTTT
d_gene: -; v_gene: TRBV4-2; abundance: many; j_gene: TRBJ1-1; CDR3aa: CASSNRRDRPEAFF; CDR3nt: TGTGCCAGCAGCAACCGGAGGGATCGGCCTGAAGCTTTCTTT
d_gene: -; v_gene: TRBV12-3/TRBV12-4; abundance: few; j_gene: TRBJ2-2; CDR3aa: CASRPTDQYTGELFF; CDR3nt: TGTGCCAGCAGGCCTACAGACCAGTACACCGGGGAGCTGTTTTTT
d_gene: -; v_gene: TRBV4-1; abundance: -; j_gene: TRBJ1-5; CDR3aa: CASSGEGHQPQHF; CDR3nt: TGCGCCAGCAGTGGGGAGGGACATCAGCCCCAGCATTTT
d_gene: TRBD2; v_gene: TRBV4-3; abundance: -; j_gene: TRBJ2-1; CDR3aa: CASSQEQILIAGAGVHEQFF; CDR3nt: TGCGCCAGCAGCCAAGAACAAATCCTCATAGCGGGAGCGGGGGTGCATGAGCAGTTCTTC
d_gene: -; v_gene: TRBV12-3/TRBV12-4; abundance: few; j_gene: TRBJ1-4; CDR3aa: CASRAWGGRTNEKLFF; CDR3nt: TGTGCCAGCAGGGCCTGGGGGGGGCGAACTAATGAAAAACTGTTTTTT
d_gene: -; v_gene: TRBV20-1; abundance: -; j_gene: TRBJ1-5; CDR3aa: CSASDSFYSNQPQHF; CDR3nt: TGCAGTGCTAGCGACAGTTTCTATAGCAATCAGCCCCAGCATTTT
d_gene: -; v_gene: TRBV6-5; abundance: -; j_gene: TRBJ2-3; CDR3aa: CASSYSVGGDTQYF; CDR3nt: TGTGCCAGCAGTTACTCGGTGGGTGGAGATACGCAGTATTTT